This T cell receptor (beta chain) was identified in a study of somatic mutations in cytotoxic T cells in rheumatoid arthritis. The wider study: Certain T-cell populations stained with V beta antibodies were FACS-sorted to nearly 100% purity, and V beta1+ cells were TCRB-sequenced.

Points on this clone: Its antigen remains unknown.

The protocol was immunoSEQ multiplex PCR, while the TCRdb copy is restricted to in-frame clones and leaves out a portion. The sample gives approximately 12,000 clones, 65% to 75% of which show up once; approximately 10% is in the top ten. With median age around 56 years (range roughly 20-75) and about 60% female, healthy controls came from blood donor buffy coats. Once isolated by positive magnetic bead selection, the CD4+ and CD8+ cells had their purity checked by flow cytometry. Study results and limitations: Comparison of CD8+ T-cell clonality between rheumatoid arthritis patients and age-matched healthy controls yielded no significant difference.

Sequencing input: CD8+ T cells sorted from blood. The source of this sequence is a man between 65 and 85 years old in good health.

CDR3 nucleotides: TGTGCCACCTCACCCCCTCGGACTAGCCAAGCCTACGAGCAGTACTTC. The encoded protein is CATSPPRTSQAYEQYF. V is TRBV19 and J is TRBJ2-7, with 8 bases aligning to TRBD2. The CDR3 is 16 residues long. Germline CDR1 LNHDA, CDR2 SQIVND (reference sequence). J gave up 2 bases and V 10 bases, and 16 bases lay outside the gene matches.